This T cell receptor beta chain is drawn from a study of T cell repertoires in ileal Crohn's disease (dated by TCRdb to about 2019). Regarding the research as a whole: At the time of surgery, about a third of patients were active smokers, and the median duration of disease was 6.5 to 8.5 years. A Rutgeerts score above i0 was used to define endoscopic postoperative recurrence. The study sequenced roughly 170 mucosal samples from around 60 patients, taken at several locations on the surgical specimen and at postoperative endoscopy. The study was conducted in parallel with a multicentre cohort that was designed to identify predictors of early endoscopic recurrence following ileocolonic resection. Postoperative therapy was given to about half of the patients, with thiopurines administered to 11 patients and anti-TNF agents administered to 18 patients. TCR repertoire analysis was done in about 59 Crohn's disease patients from a prospective multicentre cohort. All patients had surgery for a complication: stricturing disease in approximately 60% and penetrating disease in roughly 39%.

Points the paper makes about the study in general: A significantly higher proportion of clonal expansions was observed in active smokers at surgery than in non-smokers (25.9% vs 17.9%, p=0.02). More high-frequency clones were carried by sorted CD8 T cells than by CD4 T cells, suggesting that mucosal expansions were mainly CD8. Endoscopic recurrence was linked to a higher percentage of high-frequency clones at surgery, and recurrence occurred in every patient whose clonality exceeded 26.8% (18/57). Mucosal CD4 and CD8 T cells were sorted and sequenced only in a subgroup of patients, whose size was not stated.

Around 550 nanograms of biopsy DNA per sample were submitted for commercial TCRB immunosequencing. CDR3 regions were amplified from genomic DNA by Adaptive Biotechnology using a two-step, amplification bias-controlled multiplex PCR. In the first PCR, primers covered every V and J gene segment, and in the second PCR, barcodes and Illumina adapters were added. An Illumina instrument was used to sequence the CDR3 libraries. As for the authors' bioinformatics: The analysis used both the pipelines supplied by the vendor and custom analysis of the raw data in R/Bioconductor with R version 3.3.0. Clonality, which ranges from 0 to 1, was calculated as the inverse of the normalised Shannon entropy across all productive clones. The repertoire share taken up by the top 100 clones defined high-frequency clones, and only clones that passed a 95% confidence test were kept. Repertoire diversity was measured with the Simpson index, and overlap between samples was measured with the Morisita-Horn index. Entries here come from immuneACCESS through TCRdb and include only in-frame sequences with V and J called. Some clones fail to appear in such tables; in the studies checked, an unresolved V gene covers under half of the shortfall, and the cause of the remainder is unknown. D and trimming come from the DNA, and the V and J calls and clone size come from that table. Within this sample are 13,000 to 15,000 clones, with roughly 78% of them counted one time only. The ten largest clonotypes hold approximately 17% of the sample.

Remarks on this clone: Its antigen remains unidentified. No base quality information exists; no much larger clone differs at one position.

Eligible patients were adults with ileal or ileocolonic Crohn's disease who had an indication for ileocolonic resection. Before DNA extraction, whole ileal mucosal biopsies were kept frozen at -80 degrees C. Genomic DNA was isolated from frozen whole biopsies using a TRizol-based method, and the DNA was quantified with a NanoDrop 2000 spectrophotometer. Sample: ileal tissue. The TCR comes from an adult with Crohn's disease.

The CDR3 here reads CASSARALISYEQYF. The bases read TGTGCCAGCAGTGCCAGGGCTCTCATAAGCTACGAGCAGTACTTC. This chain joins TRBV6-1 to TRBJ2-7; TRBD1 is a possible D gene, resting on 5 matching bases. Relative to germline, V is 4 bases shorter and J is 3 bases shorter, with 16 bases between their ends. The CDR3 runs 15 residues from the cysteine to the phenylalanine. Just the 45-base CDR3 DNA is kept, in frame starting at base 1. CDR1 and CDR2, per the germline V gene, are MNHNS and SASEGT.